The sequence of this T cell receptor beta chain was determined in a study of cytomegalovirus exposure and HLA in healthy donors. Study-wide results and caveats: It was likely that a cluster of highly shared sequence variants was a sequencing artifact.

Turning to this clone: Antigen: not known.

The primer mix had 60 Vbeta and 13 Jbeta primers. TCRdb's copy holds only in-frame clones and misses some; the assay was immunoSEQ multiplex PCR. The table includes about 150,000 clones, roughly 80% detected once. Germline CDR1 SGHNT, CDR2 YENEEA. J lost 7 bases, V lost 4 bases, and 8 bases had no gene match. The length of the CDR3 is 16 residues. V and J are TRBV11-3 and TRBJ2-2, with 11 bases that match TRBD2. The sample taken for sequencing was PBMCs. This clonotype was sampled from a man aged 40-49 years in good health and CMV-seropositive. This chain's CDR3 is CASSSRASGRHGELFF. DNA for the CDR3: TGTGCCAGCAGCTCCCGGGCTAGCGGGAGGCACGGGGAGCTGTTTTTT.